The rows below give T cell receptor beta chains drawn from one sample of a study of control samples from healthy donors and cancer patients. The table came from immunoSEQ multiplex PCR; TCRdb's copy has only in-frame clones and leaves some out. The sample comprises approximately 90,000 clones, around four fifths of which are singletons, and around a fifth rests with the top ten. Sequenced sample: blood. The source is a man aged 25 to 40 in good health. The CDR3 runs from the conserved cysteine through the conserved F or W. The D gene is left open where the match is weak. The listing skips clone size in some rows; elsewhere it reads once, few, many or a size class.

-	15	-	TRBV18	TRBJ2-2	CASSPSGQNTGELFF	TGTGCCAGCTCACCATCGGGACAGAACACCGGGGAGCTGTTTTTT
-	17	TRBD2	TRBV10-3	TRBJ2-2	CAISESSGGPHTGELFF	TGTGCCATCAGTGAGTCTAGCGGGGGGCCCCACACCGGGGAGCTGTTTTTT
-	13	-	TRBV2	TRBJ1-2	CASSPGRPYGYTF	TGTGCCAGCAGTCCGGGACGGCCCTATGGCTACACCTTC
once	15	-	TRBV6-5	TRBJ1-1	CASSPVDTNTGGIAF	TGTGCCAGCAGTCCGGTGGACACGAACACTGGGGGGATCGCCTTT
-	15	-	TRBV25-1	TRBJ2-1	CASSATGSEDNEQFF	TGTGCCAGCAGTGCTACAGGCTCCGAAGACAATGAGCAGTTCTTC
-	11	-	TRBV11-2	TRBJ1-2	CASSLGHGYTF	TGTGCCAGCAGCTTAGGCCATGGCTACACCTTC
-	15	TRBD2	TRBV7-2	TRBJ2-1	CASMASGGSYNEQFF	TGTGCCAGCATGGCTAGCGGGGGGTCGTACAATGAGCAGTTCTTC
-	16	-	TRBV10-3	TRBJ2-3	CAISAGSRTSWDTQYF	TGTGCCATCAGTGCCGGGTCCCGGACGTCTTGGGATACGCAGTATTTT
-	13	-	TRBV29-1	TRBJ1-6	CSVGDGGNSPLHF	TGCAGCGTTGGTGACGGGGGTAATTCACCCCTCCACTTT
once	13	-	TRBV18	TRBJ2-7	CASSPEVGYEQYF	TGTGCCAGCTCACCTGAGGTCGGCTACGAGCAGTACTTC
-	15	TRBD1	TRBV7-8	TRBJ1-2	CASSLAGQGARGYTF	TGTGCCAGCAGCTTAGCGGGACAGGGGGCGCGTGGCTACACCTTC
-	15	TRBD1	TRBV15	TRBJ1-2	CATSSATGRHRGYTF	TGTGCCACCAGCAGTGCGACAGGGAGGCATCGGGGCTACACCTTC
-	14	TRBD2	TRBV5-1	TRBJ2-7	CASSPGTSGDEQYF	TGCGCCAGCAGCCCGGGGACTAGCGGGGACGAGCAGTACTTC
-	15	-	TRBV18	TRBJ1-4	CASSPGAATNEKLFF	TGTGCCAGCTCACCTGGGGCCGCAACTAATGAAAAACTGTTTTTT
-	15	-	TRBV21-1	TRBJ2-2	CASSKHRANTGELFF	TGTGCCAGCAGCAAGCACAGGGCGAACACCGGGGAGCTGTTTTTT
-	15	-	TRBV14	TRBJ1-4	CASSQERGLAEKLFF	TGTGCCAGCAGCCAAGAGAGAGGGCTCGCTGAAAAACTGTTTTTT
-	13	TRBD1	TRBV29-1	TRBJ1-2	CSVGQGPFYGYTF	TGCAGCGTTGGACAGGGACCATTCTATGGCTACACCTTC
-	15	-	TRBV18	TRBJ1-4	CASSPSGVEDEKLFF	TGTGCCAGCTCACCATCAGGGGTCGAAGATGAAAAACTGTTTTTT
-	15	-	TRBV5-1	TRBJ1-5	CASSLSPGRNQPQHF	TGCGCCAGCAGCTTGTCTCCAGGGCGCAATCAGCCCCAGCATTTT
-	15	-	TRBV5-1	TRBJ2-7	CASSLLAGGAYEQYF	TGCGCCAGCAGCCTACTAGCCGGGGGAGCCTACGAGCAGTACTTC
-	13	-	TRBV24-1	TRBJ1-2	CATSEGGRVGYTF	TGTGCCACCAGTGAAGGGGGGCGCGTAGGCTACACCTTC
-	16	-	TRBV6-1	TRBJ2-4	CASSDRLTPNADIQYF	TGTGCCAGCAGTGATCGACTCACACCAAACGCGGACATTCAGTACTTC
-	12	-	TRBV9	TRBJ2-3	CASSVGTDTQYF	TGTGCCAGCTCGGTCGGCACAGATACGCAGTATTTT
-	13	-	TRBV4-1	TRBJ1-1	CASSLDQNTEAFF	TGCGCCAGCAGCCTTGACCAGAACACTGAAGCTTTCTTT
-	14	-	TRBV27	TRBJ1-6	CASSLGREASPLHF	TGTGCCAGCAGTTTAGGCAGGGAGGCTTCACCCCTCCACTTT
-	13	TRBD1	TRBV6-4	TRBJ1-6	CASRATGTSPLHF	TGTGCCAGCAGAGCGACAGGGACTTCACCCCTCCACTTT
-	14	TRBD2	TRBV12-5	TRBJ2-1	CASGLSGGYNEQFF	TGTGCTAGTGGTCTGAGCGGGGGCTACAATGAGCAGTTCTTC
-	13	-	TRBV2	TRBJ1-2	CASSGRREGGYTF	TGTGCCAGCAGTGGTCGCAGGGAAGGTGGCTACACCTTC
-	19	TRBD1	TRBV10-3	TRBJ1-2	CAIRASPILTGVGNYGYTF	TGTGCCATCAGAGCCTCCCCCATATTGACAGGGGTTGGTAACTATGGCTACACCTTC
-	16	TRBD1	TRBV5-6	TRBJ1-5	CASSLSGQGTYQPQHF	TGTGCCAGCAGCCTTTCGGGACAGGGCACCTATCAGCCCCAGCATTTT
-	14	TRBD1	TRBV10-3	TRBJ2-3	CAISETGGPDTQYF	TGTGCCATCAGTGAGACAGGGGGTCCAGATACGCAGTATTTT
-	14	-	TRBV29-1	TRBJ2-4	CSGKKQGRGNIQYF	TGCAGCGGGAAAAAACAGGGGAGGGGGAACATTCAGTACTTC
-	14	-	TRBV2	TRBJ2-5	CASTLRGIQETQYF	TGTGCCAGCACTCTGCGGGGTATCCAAGAGACCCAGTACTTC
-	14	TRBD2	TRBV19	TRBJ2-2	CASGERGGGGELFF	TGTGCCAGCGGAGAGCGGGGGGGTGGCGGGGAGCTGTTTTTT
-	14	-	TRBV2	TRBJ1-2	CASSETGGTYGYTF	TGTGCCAGCAGTGAAACGGGGGGCACCTATGGCTACACCTTC
-	12	-	TRBV27	TRBJ1-5	CASSFTDQPQHF	TGTGCCAGCAGTTTTACCGATCAGCCCCAGCATTTT
-	15	TRBD1	TRBV12-5	TRBJ1-4	CASDEGGFYNEKLFF	TGTGCTAGTGATGAAGGGGGCTTTTATAATGAAAAACTGTTTTTT
-	15	TRBD2	TRBV5-4	TRBJ2-1	CASSSSGGGDNEQFF	TGTGCCAGCAGCTCTAGCGGGGGAGGGGACAATGAGCAGTTCTTC
medium-sized	13	-	TRBV3-1/TRBV3-2	TRBJ1-5	CASSRTENQPQHF	TGTGCCAGCAGCCGAACAGAAAATCAGCCCCAGCATTTT
-	15	-	TRBV5-1	TRBJ2-7	CASSPRAGSSYEQYF	TGCGCCAGCAGCCCCCGGGCGGGGAGCTCCTACGAGCAGTACTTC
-	13	-	TRBV27	TRBJ2-3	CASSEGFPDTQYF	TGTGCCAGCAGCGAAGGTTTTCCAGATACGCAGTATTTT
-	13	TRBD1	TRBV7-9	TRBJ1-5	CASSPGTVEPQHF	TGTGCCAGCAGCCCCGGGACAGTGGAGCCCCAGCATTTT
-	15	-	TRBV5-4	TRBJ1-2	CASSLGPVLTEGYTF	TGTGCCAGCAGCTTAGGGCCTGTCTTGACGGAAGGCTACACCTTC
-	14	-	TRBV6-5	TRBJ2-5	CASSYKGLGQTQYF	TGTGCCAGCAGTTACAAGGGGTTGGGGCAGACCCAGTACTTC
few	15	-	TRBV6-5	TRBJ1-2	CASSIQDGTPGDYTF	TGTGCCAGCAGTATACAGGACGGCACCCCAGGCGACTACACCTTC
-	16	TRBD1	TRBV5-6	TRBJ1-1	CASSLLQGARGNEAFF	TGTGCCAGCAGCTTGTTACAGGGGGCGAGGGGGAATGAAGCTTTCTTT
-	13	-	TRBV11-2	TRBJ1-2	CASSLEDRYGYTF	TGTGCCAGCAGCTTAGAGGACAGATATGGCTACACCTTC
-	16	-	TRBV19	TRBJ1-5	CASKRLEWGSNQPQHF	TGTGCCAGTAAAAGACTTGAATGGGGTAGCAATCAGCCCCAGCATTTT
-	13	TRBD1	TRBV10-2	TRBJ2-3	CATGQVSTDTQYF	TGCGCCACCGGACAGGTGAGCACAGATACGCAGTATTTT
-	14	TRBD1	TRBV6-2/TRBV6-3	TRBJ1-2	CASSYFLQGKGYTF	TGTGCCAGCAGTTACTTTTTACAGGGGAAAGGCTACACCTTC
-	15	TRBD2	TRBV6-5	TRBJ2-3	CASKTSREETDTQYF	TGTGCCAGCAAAACGTCCCGGGAGGAAACAGATACGCAGTATTTT
-	13	TRBD1	TRBV7-9	TRBJ1-1	CASSTTGGTEAFF	TGTGCCAGCAGCACGACAGGGGGCACTGAAGCTTTCTTT